These T cell receptor beta chains were read from a single sample in a study of cytomegalovirus exposure and HLA in healthy donors. The repertoire was sequenced with immunoSEQ multiplex PCR; TCRdb's copy has only in-frame clones and lacks some. The repertoire has 95,000 to 150,000 clones, approximately 66% of them found once; the top ten carry about 8.3%. Sequenced material: PBMCs. Receptors were obtained from a middle-aged woman in good health and CMV-seropositive. The CDR3 runs from the conserved cysteine through the conserved F or W. D genes are given only for firm matches. The listing skips clone size in some rows; elsewhere it reads once, few, many or a size class.

clone_size j_call v_call d_call cdr3_nt cdr3_aa
. TRBJ1-2 TRBV19 . TGTGCCAGTAGTATTACAGGCGAACATGGCTACACCTTC CASSITGEHGYTF
. TRBJ2-1 TRBV28 TRBD1 TGTGCCTCTAAACACCGGGACAGTCTGAAGAGCTCCTACAATGAGCAGTTCTTC CASKHRDSLKSSYNEQFF
. TRBJ2-3 TRBV6-1 TRBD2 TGTGCCAGCAGTGTGGATAGCGGGGCTAGCACAGATACGCAGTATTTT CASSVDSGASTDTQYF
. TRBJ2-1 TRBV5-1 . TGCGCCAGCAGCCTCGGGAGTTCCAGCTCCTACAATGAGCAGTTCTTC CASSLGSSSSYNEQFF
few TRBJ2-2 TRBV25-1 . TGTGCCAGCAGAGGTCCCGACTGTAGGCTGTTTTTT CASRGPDCRLFF
. TRBJ1-4 TRBV12-5 TRBD1 TGTGCTAGTGCCGGGACAGGAGGTGAAAAACTGTTTTTT CASAGTGGEKLFF
few TRBJ2-7 TRBV19 . TGTGCCAGTAGTAACGGGAGAGCCCACGAGCAGTACTTC CASSNGRAHEQYF
. TRBJ1-4 TRBV6-1 . TGTGCCAGCAGTGACGGGGGTCAAATTGAAAAACTGTTTTTT CASSDGGQIEKLFF
. TRBJ2-5 TRBV29-1 . TGCAGCGTTGCGGACCAAGAGACCCAGTACTTC CSVADQETQYF
. TRBJ1-1 TRBV10-3 . TGTGCCATCGCCCTCGGGGGGTCGAACACTGAAGCTTTCTTT CAIALGGSNTEAFF
. TRBJ1-2 TRBV19 TRBD1 TGTGCCAGTAGTATAACAGGGGGCGAAATGATCTATGGCTACACCTTC CASSITGGEMIYGYTF
few TRBJ1-1 TRBV6-5 . TGTGCCAGCAGTTACGCCGACAGGCGATTTGAAGCTTTCTTT CASSYADRRFEAFF
. TRBJ1-2 TRBV7-9 TRBD1 TGTGCCAGCAGCGCAGCAGGGGGCGGCTATGGCTACACCTTC CASSAAGGGYGYTF
few TRBJ2-7 TRBV5-6 . TGTGCCAGCAGCTTGGATACAGACTCCTACGAGCAGTACTTC CASSLDTDSYEQYF
. TRBJ2-7 TRBV30 TRBD1 TGTGCCTGGAGTGTTGGACAGGGGGCCTACGAGCAGTACTTC CAWSVGQGAYEQYF
. TRBJ2-3 TRBV18 . TGTGCCAGCTCTGACAGATCTGATACGCAGTATTTT CASSDRSDTQYF
. TRBJ2-7 TRBV2 . TGTGCCAGCAGTGTCGGCGAGCAGTACTTC CASSVGEQYF
. TRBJ2-3 TRBV6-5 . TGTGCCAGCAGCCGGTCTTTTGGAGGGACAGATACGCAGTATTTT CASSRSFGGTDTQYF
. TRBJ2-7 TRBV29-1 . TGCAGCGTCGCGGCTGAATCCGCGAGCTCCTACGAGCAGTACTTC CSVAAESASSYEQYF
. TRBJ1-2 TRBV27 TRBD1 TGTGCCAGCAGTCCTCAGGGGGCGTTGGTGTGGGGCTACACCTTC CASSPQGALVWGYTF
. TRBJ2-7 TRBV11-3 . TGTGCCAGCAGCTTAGGCGGAGGGGTGGGCTACGAGCAGTACTTC CASSLGGGVGYEQYF
. TRBJ2-2 TRBV19 TRBD2 TGTGCCAGTACACCCGGACTAGCGGGAGCACCCGGGGAGCTGTTTTTT CASTPGLAGAPGELFF
. TRBJ1-5 TRBV7-2 TRBD1 TGTGCCAGCAGCTCGGGACAGGGAAATCAGCCCCAGCATTTT CASSSGQGNQPQHF
. TRBJ1-1 TRBV2 . TGTGCCAGCAGTGAGCCGGGGAACACTGAAGCTTTCTTT CASSEPGNTEAFF
. TRBJ2-2 TRBV29-1 . TGCAGCGTTGAGAGGGCCTCGAACACCGGGGAGCTGTTTTTT CSVERASNTGELFF
. TRBJ2-7 TRBV29-1 TRBD1 TGCAGCGCCGGGACAGGGGATCCCTACGAGCAGTACTTC CSAGTGDPYEQYF
. TRBJ2-1 TRBV5-1 TRBD2 TGCGCCAGCAGCTTAGTAACAGGTGAAATAGCGGGAGGGCCCAATGAGCAGTTCTTC CASSLVTGEIAGGPNEQFF
. TRBJ2-7 TRBV6-5 TRBD2 TGTGCCAGCAGTTACCTAGGTCCAGCGGGAGGACACGAGCAGTACTTC CASSYLGPAGGHEQYF
. TRBJ2-7 TRBV4-2 . TGTGCCAGCAGCCAAGAACGGGGATACGAGCAGTACTTC CASSQERGYEQYF
. TRBJ1-1 TRBV7-9 . TGTGCCAGCAGCTTGGGACATCCTGGGAACACTGAAGCTTTCTTT CASSLGHPGNTEAFF
. TRBJ1-1 TRBV15 . TGTGCCACCAGCAGAGATCGAACAGGGTTGAACACTGAAGCTTTCTTT CATSRDRTGLNTEAFF
once TRBJ2-7 TRBV2 TRBD2 TGTGCCAGCGGGGAGCGGGAGCACTCCTACGAGCAGTACTTC CASGEREHSYEQYF
. TRBJ2-3 TRBV25-1 . TGTGCCAGCAGTAGCCTAGAATTCACAGATACGCAGTATTTT CASSSLEFTDTQYF
. TRBJ2-2 TRBV10-1 TRBD1 TGCGCCAGCAGTGAACAGGGGCGGGACACCGGGGAGCTGTTTTTT CASSEQGRDTGELFF
few TRBJ2-6 TRBV6-1 . TGTGCCAGCAGCGGGAGCTCTGGGGCCAACGTCCTGACTTTC CASSGSSGANVLTF
. TRBJ1-3 TRBV13 . TGTGCCAGCAGCCCCCCAGTCTCTGGAAACACCATATATTTT CASSPPVSGNTIYF
few TRBJ2-7 TRBV6-1 TRBD2 TGTGCCAGCAATCCGACTAGCGGCTACGAGCAGTACTTC CASNPTSGYEQYF
once TRBJ2-1 TRBV5-4 TRBD2 TGTGCCAGCAGCTTGCTCGGGACTAGCTCGAATGAGCAGTTCTTC CASSLLGTSSNEQFF
. TRBJ2-7 TRBV27 . TGTGCCAGCAGTTTCACCGGACTCGATGGATCCTACGAGCAGTACTTC CASSFTGLDGSYEQYF
. TRBJ1-4 TRBV10-3 TRBD1 TGTGCCACCAACCCCGGGACAGACGAAAAACTGTTTTTT CATNPGTDEKLFF
. TRBJ1-1 TRBV5-1 TRBD1 TGCGCCAGCAGAGGGACAGCGCTATCTGAAGCTTTCTTT CASRGTALSEAFF
. TRBJ1-4 TRBV18 . TGTGCCAGCTCAAAGGGGTTTGGTGAAAAACTGTTTTTT CASSKGFGEKLFF
once TRBJ2-7 TRBV27 TRBD2 TGTGCCAGCAGCGGGACTAGCGGGGGCTACGAGCAGTACTTC CASSGTSGGYEQYF
. TRBJ1-5 TRBV28 . TGTGCCAGCAGCCCGATAGCCACCAATCAGCCCCAGCATTTT CASSPIATNQPQHF
. TRBJ2-1 TRBV29-1 TRBD2 TGCAGCGTGAAGCGGGGGGACTCCTACAATGAGCAGTTCTTC CSVKRGDSYNEQFF
. TRBJ1-2 TRBV5-1 . TGCGCCAGCAAACCAGAAGGGGATGGCTACACCTTC CASKPEGDGYTF
. TRBJ1-1 TRBV5-1 . TGCGCCAGCAGCTTGGATTCCAGGGAGAACACTGAAGCTTTCTTT CASSLDSRENTEAFF
. TRBJ2-4 TRBV2 . TGTGCCAGCACCCGGGACTTCCGGAGATCTAACATTCAGTACTTC CASTRDFRRSNIQYF
. TRBJ1-2 TRBV9 TRBD1 TGTGCCAGCAGCGTAGACCGGACAGGGAACTATGGCTACACCTTC CASSVDRTGNYGYTF
. TRBJ1-5 TRBV30 . TGTGCCTGGAGTCAAGACAGCATCAATCAGCCCCAGCATTTT CAWSQDSINQPQHF
once TRBJ2-3 TRBV5-1 . TGCGCCAGCAGCTTGGCACGCGGAAGGACAGATACGCAGTATTTT CASSLARGRTDTQYF
. TRBJ2-1 TRBV11-2 TRBD2 TGTGCCAGCAGCTCCGGAGCGGGAGAAGTAAATGAGCAGTTCTTC CASSSGAGEVNEQFF
. TRBJ1-4 TRBV5-1 . TGCGCCAGCAGCGCAGGGTTAGACGAAAAACTGTTTTTT CASSAGLDEKLFF
few TRBJ2-5 TRBV5-4 . TGTGCCGGCCTTATACAGGGACAAGAGACCCAGTACTTC CAGLIQGQETQYF